This note documents a single T cell receptor (beta chain) sequence. Its target is not known. Every single patient, without exception, relapsed after autologous stem cell transplantation, and brentuximab vedotin exposure varied. The data were obtained in a study of PD-1 blockade in classical Hodgkin lymphoma. Findings and caveats of the study: Repertoire differences lack defined causes, possibly disease activity or prior therapy. Relapsed/refractory patients reportedly had the lowest baseline TCR diversity, below newly diagnosed patients, who were below healthy donors.

TCRdb keeps only in-frame clones here, not all; method: immunoSEQ multiplex PCR. In the table there are fewer than 30,000 clones, 82% of which are singletons. The sample consisted of peripheral blood mononuclear cells (PBMCs), taken before the second cycle of nivolumab. The receptor was derived from a human donor with classical Hodgkin lymphoma.

CDR3 bases: TGTGCCAGCAGCTGGGACACAGGGGGCGCCTACGAGCAGTACTTC. Its protein is CASSWDTGGAYEQYF. This chain joins TRBV5-5 and TRBJ2-7; TRBD1 matches at 9 bases. The germline V gene has CDR1 SGHKS and CDR2 YYEKEE (reference sequence). The CDR3 has 15 residues. V lost 3 bases to trimming and J lost 2 bases; unmatched junction nucleotides: 6.